This T cell receptor beta chain stems from a study of Ad26.COV2.S vaccination and SARS-CoV-2 variants. Looking at the study overall: In the study, Ad26.COV2.S was injected intramuscularly once, or twice 56 days apart.

Produced via immunoSEQ multiplex PCR; TCRdb's table is partial and in-frame only. The data show roughly 240,000 clones, roughly 90% seen once. Described treatment: around 19 received Ad26.COV2.S at low or high dose, single or two shots; roughly five received placebo; per-sample allocation not given. At day 63 after the first vaccine or placebo injection, samples were drawn. The clonotype was recovered from a person aged 18 to 59 who received the Ad26.COV2.S COVID-19 vaccine or a placebo. This specimen was peripheral blood, taken in a trial of Ad26.COV2.S vaccine versus placebo.

DNA of the CDR3: TGTGCCAGCAGCAGGGACAAGAATCAGCCCCAGCATTTT. Protein product: CASSRDKNQPQHF. This chain joins TRBV6-5 and TRBJ1-5; perhaps TRBD1 as D (6 bases). The CDR3 length is 13 residues. Trimming stripped 6 bases from V and 4 bases from J, with 10 bases between. In germline, CDR1 is MNHEY, CDR2 SVGAGI.